The 5 T cell receptor delta chains below were found in one sample sequenced in a study of γδ T cells in repeated Plasmodium falciparum infection. Flow sorting of PBMC yielded separate Vgamma9/Vdelta2+ and Vdelta2-negative gammadelta T cell populations for bulk repertoire analysis. TCRdb re-identified clones in the multiplex PCR reads via CATT. The sample holds approximately 60,000 delta-chain clones, roughly 1.8% seen once. The sequencing input was gamma-delta T cells from blood. Every receptor here comes from a pool of human donors (malaria-infected and uninfected, not separated).

This clone was seen ten or more times. Other nucleotide sequences in the sample specify the same CDR3. The V and J genes are TRDV1 and TRDJ4, with 12 bases lining up with TRDD3. Germline lookup yields CDR1 TSWWSYY and CDR2 QGS. Losses at the gene ends were 4 bases for V and 3 bases for J; bases not matched to a gene: 30. This CDR3 has 23 amino acids. CDR3 sequence (DNA): TGTGCTCTTGGGGTCGATCCTGACGGTACTGGGGGATACTGTAGATGGGGGAGCGGACCCCTGATCTTT. Protein sequence: CALGVDPDGTGGYCRWGSGPLIF.

This clone was detected a few times. A far larger clone is just one base off, so this is likely a read error. This sample also contains other DNA sequences that code for the same CDR3. The chain links TRDV1 to TRDJ1, with D perhaps TRDD3 (6 bases). V lost 5 bases to trimming and J lost 0 bases, with 40 bases between them. The CDR3 consists of 24 residues. Looked up from germline, CDR1 is TSWWSYY and CDR2 is QGS. The CDR3 nucleotides are TGTGCTCTTGGGACCCTCCGGAGGGGGGCAATTCCTGTCTCTGTACTGGGTGACACCGATAAACTCATCTTT. This translates into CALGTLRRGAIPVSVLGDTDKLIF.

This clone is labeled as medium-sized (0.01 to 0.1%). The sample carries other DNA sequences with the same CDR3. The genes are TRDV2 and TRDJ1; 7 bases map to TRDD3. J was trimmed by 4 bases and V by 3 bases; bases with no gene match: 10. The CDR3 sequence is 15 residues long. From germline, CDR1 is GEAIGNYY and CDR2 EKD. The CDR3 is CACDQTGGYGDKLIF. The CDR3 DNA reads as TGTGCCTGTGACCAAACTGGTGGATACGGCGATAAACTCATCTTT.

On this clone: A far larger clone is only one base removed, so a read error is likely. Distinct nucleotide sequences in the sample also encode this CDR3. The chain has TRDV1 and TRDJ1; TRDD2 might be the D (6 bases). Per the germline V gene, CDR1 is TSWWSYY and CDR2 is QGS. The CDR3 is 19 residues long. CDR3 DNA sequence: TGTGCTCTCGGGGACCGTTTACCTTCCCAAGGGGTCTACACCGATAAACTCATCTTT. Amino acid sequence: CALGDRLPSQGVYTDKLIF.

This clone was recorded at least ten times. A much bigger clone sits one base away, suggesting this may be a read error. The CDR3 reads CALGEIWGASYPQYWGIHCCDTDKLIF. CDR3 coding DNA: TGTGCTCTTGGGGAAATTTGGGGTGCGTCCTACCCCCAGTACTGGGGGATACATTGTTGTGACACCGATAAACTCATCTTT. V usage is TRDV1 and J usage is TRDJ1, with 12 bases that match TRDD3. V was clipped by 2 bases and J by 0 bases; unmatched bases: 34. The CDR3 runs 27 residues. The germline CDR1 and CDR2 sequences are TSWWSYY and QGS.